Reported below is one T cell receptor beta chain. This entry belongs to a study of shared clonotypes between healthy human individuals. The authors loaded around 200 ng DNA, about 30,000 T cell genomes, into sorted-subset replicate PCRs. This table comes from immunoSEQ multiplex PCR, and its TCRdb copy is limited to in-frame clones, with some not included. Here the sample spans over 2 million clones, about nine tenths being singletons. V lost 2 bases and J lost 4, with 12 bases in between. CDR1 is MDHEN, CDR2 SYDVKM, per germline. The CDR3 runs 15 residues. The sequenced sample consisted of naive CD4+ T cells from PBMCs. Subset meaning: CD45RA+ positively selected. This sequence joins TRBV28 and TRBJ1-3, with D possibly being TRBD1 (5 bases). This TCR was recovered from a man aged 18 to 29 in good health. Some clones in this sample may be carry-over from other donors' samples. CDR3 in amino acids: CASSLIGGLGNTIYF. The CDR3, as DNA: TGTGCCAGCAGTTTAATTGGGGGGTTAGGAAACACCATATATTTT.